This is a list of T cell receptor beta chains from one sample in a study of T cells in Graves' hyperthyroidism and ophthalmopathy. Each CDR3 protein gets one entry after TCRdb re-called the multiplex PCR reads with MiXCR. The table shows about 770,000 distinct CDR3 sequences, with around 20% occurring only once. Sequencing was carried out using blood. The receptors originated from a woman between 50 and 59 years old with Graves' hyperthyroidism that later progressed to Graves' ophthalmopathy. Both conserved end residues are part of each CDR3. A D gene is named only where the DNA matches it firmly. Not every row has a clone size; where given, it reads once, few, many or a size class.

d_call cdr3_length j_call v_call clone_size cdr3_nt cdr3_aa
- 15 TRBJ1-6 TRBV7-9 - TGTGCCAGCAAGGACCTAGGCAGGGAAAATTCACCCCTCCACTTT CASKDLGRENSPLHF
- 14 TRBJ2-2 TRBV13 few TGTGCCAGCAGCTTAATAAGTCCAACCGGGGAGCTGTTTTTT CASSLISPTGELFF
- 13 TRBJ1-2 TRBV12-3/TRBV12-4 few TGTGCCAGCACCCCGCGGCCAAACTATGGCTACACCTTC CASTPRPNYGYTF
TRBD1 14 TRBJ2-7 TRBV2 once TGTGCCCGCAGTGAAGGGGGCCTTGAATACGAGCAGTACTTC CARSEGGLEYEQYF
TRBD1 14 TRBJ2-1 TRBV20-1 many TGCAGTGCTTCGACAGGGGGCGGGTACAATGAGCAGTTCTTC CSASTGGGYNEQFF
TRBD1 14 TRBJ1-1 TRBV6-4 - TGTGCCAGCAGGGGACAGGGCCCGAACACTGAAGCTTTCTTT CASRGQGPNTEAFF
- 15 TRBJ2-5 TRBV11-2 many TGTGCCAGCGCTTCCTCTCGGTCACCGGGAGAGACCCAGTACTTC CASASSRSPGETQYF
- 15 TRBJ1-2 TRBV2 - TGTGCCAGCACTAAGCCGACAGGTAGATCCTATGGCTACACCTTC CASTKPTGRSYGYTF
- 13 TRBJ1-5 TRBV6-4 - TGTGCCAGCAGTGGGACAGCCGGTCAGCCCCAGCATTTT CASSGTAGQPQHF
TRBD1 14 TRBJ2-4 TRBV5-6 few TGTGCCAGCAGCGACCTAGGGGGCAGGAACATTCAGTACTTC CASSDLGGRNIQYF
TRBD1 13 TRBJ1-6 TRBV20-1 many TGCAGTGCGATACAGGGGGTGGTTTCACCCCTCCACTTT CSAIQGVVSPLHF